This T cell receptor (beta chain) was captured in a study of cytomegalovirus exposure and HLA in healthy donors. A multiplex PCR was run with 60 Vbeta primers and 13 Jbeta primers. Sequencing used immunoSEQ multiplex PCR; TCRdb keeps in-frame clones, though not all of them. The repertoire includes about 200,000 clones, 65% to 85% of them detected once, and 2.5% to 3% sits in the top ten. Study outcomes and limitations: Association of approximately 18,000 TCR beta sequences with HLA alleles was found at 0.05 false discovery rate in a later analysis. Likely technical artifact: a cluster of highly shared sequence variants.

Healthy bone marrow donors formed the donor group. The study sampled nominally healthy donors, though unrecorded immune exposures were likely. The CDR3 contains 13 residues. V was cut by 1 base and J by 3 bases, with 4 bases left in between. The germline gives CDR1 LGHNA, CDR2 YNFKEQ. In the case of this clone: Its target is not known.

Sample: PBMCs. The V and J genes are TRBV4-2 and TRBJ2-1; D unresolved. The receptor's source is a man under 40 in good health and CMV-seronegative. In nucleotides, the CDR3 is TGTGCCAGCAGCCAAGGACTCTACAATGAGCAGTTCTTC. Translating it yields CASSQGLYNEQFF.